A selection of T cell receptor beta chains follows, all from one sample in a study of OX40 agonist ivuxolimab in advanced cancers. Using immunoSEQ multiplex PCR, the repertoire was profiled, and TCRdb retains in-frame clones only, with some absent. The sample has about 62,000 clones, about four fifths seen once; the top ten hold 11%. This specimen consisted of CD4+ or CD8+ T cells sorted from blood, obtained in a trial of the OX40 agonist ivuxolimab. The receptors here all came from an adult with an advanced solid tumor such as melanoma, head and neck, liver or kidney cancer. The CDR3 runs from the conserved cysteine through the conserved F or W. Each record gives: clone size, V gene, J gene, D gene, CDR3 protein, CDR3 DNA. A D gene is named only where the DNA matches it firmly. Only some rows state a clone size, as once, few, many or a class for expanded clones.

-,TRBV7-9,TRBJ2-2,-,CASSLLGSHTGELFF,TGTGCCAGCAGCTTATTAGGGTCACATACCGGGGAGCTGTTTTTT
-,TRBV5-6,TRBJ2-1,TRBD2,CASSLGYLAGGEQFF,TGTGCCAGCAGCTTAGGGTATCTAGCGGGAGGTGAGCAGTTCTTC
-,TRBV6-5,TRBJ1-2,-,CASSMDGNYGYTF,TGTGCCAGCAGTATGGACGGGAACTATGGTTACACCTTC
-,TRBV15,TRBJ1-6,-,CATSRVRLTGNSPLHF,TGTGCCACCAGCAGAGTCCGCCTCACGGGTAATTCACCCCTCCACTTT
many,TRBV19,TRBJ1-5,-,CASTYTFNQPQHF,TGTGCCAGTACTTACACTTTCAATCAGCCCCAGCATTTT
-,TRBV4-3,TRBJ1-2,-,CASSQIPEKGSPGYTF,TGCGCCAGCAGCCAAATTCCGGAAAAGGGGAGTCCGGGCTACACCTTC
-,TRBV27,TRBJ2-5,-,CASSSLANQETQYF,TGTGCCAGCAGTTCCTTAGCTAACCAAGAGACCCAGTACTTC
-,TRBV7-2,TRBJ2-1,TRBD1,CASSLSSGQGFNEQFF,TGTGCCAGCAGCCTTAGTTCGGGACAGGGCTTCAATGAGCAGTTCTTC
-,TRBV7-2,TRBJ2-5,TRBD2,CASSSRLATQETQYF,TGTGCCAGCAGTTCTCGACTAGCGACACAAGAGACCCAGTACTTC
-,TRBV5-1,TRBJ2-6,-,CASSSTGTGANVLTF,TGCGCCAGCAGCTCAACAGGTACTGGGGCCAACGTCCTGACTTTC